This T cell receptor (beta chain) was identified in a study of tumor-infiltrating lymphocytes in oesophageal squamous cell carcinoma. The trim removed 1 base at V and 5 bases at J, leaving 6 bases unmatched. CDR1 is SEHNR and CDR2 is FQNEAQ in the germline V gene (reference sequence). There are 15 residues in the CDR3. This clonotype was found a few times. TCRdb analysed the PCR reads with MiXCR anew, one entry per CDR3 protein. Of about 14,000 distinct CDR3 sequences in the sample, about half are singletons; the top ten hold about 14%. The TCR sequence derives from a male donor with esophageal squamous cell carcinoma. The specimen sequenced was blood. The chain recombines TRBV7-9 with TRBJ1-2; TRBD1 aligns across 8 bases. CDR3: CASSLGQGREYGYTF. The CDR3 nucleotides are TGTGCCAGCAGCTTAGGACAGGGGCGCGAGTATGGCTACACCTTC.